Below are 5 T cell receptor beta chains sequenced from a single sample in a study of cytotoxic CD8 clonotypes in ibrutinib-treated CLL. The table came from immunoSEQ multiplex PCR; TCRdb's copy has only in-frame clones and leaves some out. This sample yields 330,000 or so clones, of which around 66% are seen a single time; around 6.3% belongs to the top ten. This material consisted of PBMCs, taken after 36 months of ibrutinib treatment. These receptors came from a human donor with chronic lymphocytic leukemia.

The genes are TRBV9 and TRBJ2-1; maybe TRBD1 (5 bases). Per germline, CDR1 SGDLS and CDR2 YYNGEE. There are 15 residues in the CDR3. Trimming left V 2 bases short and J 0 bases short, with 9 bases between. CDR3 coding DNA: TGTGCCAGCAGCGTGCAGGGAAACTCCTACAATGAGCAGTTCTTC. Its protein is CASSVQGNSYNEQFF.

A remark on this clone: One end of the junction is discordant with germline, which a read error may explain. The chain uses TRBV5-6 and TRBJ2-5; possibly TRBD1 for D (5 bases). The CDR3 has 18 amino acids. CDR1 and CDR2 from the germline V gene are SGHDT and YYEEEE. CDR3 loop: CASTLVRPRQLYQETQYF. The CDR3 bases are TGTGCCAGCACCTTGGTGCGTCCACGACAGTTGTACCAAGAGACCCAGTACTTC.

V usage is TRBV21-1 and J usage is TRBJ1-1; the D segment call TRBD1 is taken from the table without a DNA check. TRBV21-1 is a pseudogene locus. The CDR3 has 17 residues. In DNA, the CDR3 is TGTGCCAGCAGCCCAAAAGCGAGAGACAGGGGGGGAACTGAAGCTTTCTTT. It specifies CASSPKARDRGGTEAFF.

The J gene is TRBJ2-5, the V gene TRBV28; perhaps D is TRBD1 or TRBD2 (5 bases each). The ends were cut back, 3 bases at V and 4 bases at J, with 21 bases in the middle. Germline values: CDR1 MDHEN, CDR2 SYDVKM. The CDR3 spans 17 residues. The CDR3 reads CASSFRRGRAGGETQYF. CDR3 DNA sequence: TGTGCCAGCAGTTTCCGCCGGGGCAGGGCTGGAGGAGAGACCCAGTACTTC.

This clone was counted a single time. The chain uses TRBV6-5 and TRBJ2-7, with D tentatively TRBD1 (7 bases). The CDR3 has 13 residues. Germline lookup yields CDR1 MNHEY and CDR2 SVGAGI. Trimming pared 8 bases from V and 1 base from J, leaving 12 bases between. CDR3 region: CASRRGRSYEQYF. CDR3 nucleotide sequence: TGTGCCAGCCGGAGGGGGCGGTCCTACGAGCAGTACTTC.